Below are 4 T cell receptor beta chains sequenced from a single sample in a study of CD8 T cells in ankylosing spondylitis. Study conclusions and caveats: Within ankylosing spondylitis blood, a TCR beta motif made up of roughly eight highly homologous variants appeared to be characteristic.

These receptors' targets are unknown. TCRdb called the 5' RACE reads again in MiXCR, with one record for every CDR3 protein. Here the sample spans 800,000 to 900,000 distinct CDR3 sequences, approximately 10% being singletons. Sequencing was performed on blood, either unsorted or a sorted T cell fraction (not recorded which). These receptors came from a male donor with ankylosing spondylitis.

Concerning this clonotype: Given a much more abundant clone one base away, this may be a read error. The chain carries TRBV29-1 and TRBJ2-2; 10 bases line up with TRBD1. J gave up 10 bases and V 6 bases, and 8 bases lay outside the gene matches. Germline assignment: CDR1 SQVTM and CDR2 ANQGSEA. CDR3 size: 13 residues. CDR3 in amino acids: CSVRQGAREELFF. Here the CDR3 DNA reads TGCAGCGTCCGACAGGGGGCCCGCGAGGAGCTGTTTTTT.

This rearrangement joins TRBV12-3 or TRBV12-4 to TRBJ1-5, with D uncertain. This CDR3 contains 14 residues. The germline V and J ends were trimmed by 6 bases and 6 bases, with 15 bases remaining between them. The CDR3 is CASSTALWGQPQHF. The CDR3 DNA follows: TGTGCCAGCAGCACGGCCTTATGGGGTCAGCCCCAGCATTTT.

The chain links TRBV10-2 to TRBJ2-5; 9 bases are shared with TRBD2. The CDR3 contains 15 residues. Germline V gives CDR1 WSHSY, CDR2 SAAADI. V was clipped by 5 bases and J by 4 bases; unmatched bases: 8. CDR3 sequence: CASSLAGRGGETQYF. The CDR3 bases are TGCGCCAGCAGTCTAGCGGGAAGGGGAGGAGAGACCCAGTACTTC.

This clonotype was seen only a few times. V and J are TRBV5-1 and TRBJ2-7; D is ambiguous. CDR3 length: 14 amino acids. Germline CDR1 reads SGHRS; CDR2 reads YFSETQ. Trimming took 0 bases from V and 3 from J, leaving 10 bases between them. As DNA, the CDR3 is TGCGCCAGCAGCTTGGAGCCGCGAAACTACGAGCAGTACTTC. This encodes CASSLEPRNYEQYF.